A single sample gave rise to the 20 T cell receptor beta chains below, sequenced in a study of CD8 T cells in Susac syndrome. RNA totalling roughly 0.5 to 1 ug underwent reverse transcription with random hexamers. One entry per CDR3 protein, called by TCRdb with MiXCR from the immunoSEQ multiplex PCR reads. The sample holds 85,000 to 130,000 distinct CDR3 sequences, approximately 93% seen once. Sequencing was performed on CD8+ T cells from PBMCs. The receptors were sampled from a human donor with Susac syndrome.

V usage is TRBV5-4 and J usage is TRBJ2-1; TRBD2 might be the D (7 bases). Trimming cost V 2 bases and J 8 bases, with 14 bases left between them. Looked up from germline, CDR1 is SGHNT and CDR2 is YYREEE (reference sequence). CDR3 length: 14 residues. The CDR3 sequence: CASSLSRGGDEQFF. Here the CDR3 DNA reads TGTGCCAGCAGCTTAAGCAGGGGAGGGGATGAGCAGTTCTTC.

The table lists this clonotype with a count of one. The chain uses TRBV12-5 and TRBJ1-1; unclear D gene. The V gene's germline CDR1 is LGHNT and CDR2 FRNRAP. V was trimmed by 3 bases and J by 10 bases, leaving 9 bases between them. The CDR3 totals 11 residues. CDR3 in DNA: TGTGCTAGTGGTTTTGGACGCGGAGCTTTCTTT. Its translation is CASGFGRGAFF.

The V gene is TRBV27, the J gene TRBJ1-5; D is undetermined. Germline loops: CDR1 MNHEY, CDR2 SMNVEV (reference sequence). CDR3 size: 14 residues. Deletions cut 3 bases from V and 2 bases from J, with 8 bases between. The CDR3 region is CASSLYGGNQPQHF. The CDR3 bases are TGTGCCAGCAGTTTGTACGGGGGCAATCAGCCCCAGCATTTT.

The chain carries TRBV7-8 and TRBJ2-3; 10 positions match TRBD1. The CDR3 is 16 amino acids. Germline CDR1 and CDR2: SGHVS and FQNEAQ. V lost 3 bases and J lost 3; bases outside the gene matches: 6. CDR3 DNA: TGTGCCAGCAGCTTTGAGGGGACAGGGGCGACAGATACGCAGTATTTT. It translates to CASSFEGTGATDTQYF.

This chain uses TRBV28 with TRBJ1-1; no firm D call. The germline V and J ends were trimmed by 6 bases and 4 bases, with 9 bases remaining between them. Germline CDR1 and CDR2: MDHEN and SYDVKM. The CDR3 is made up of 12 amino acids. The chain's CDR3 is CASSPTLTEAFF. In nucleotides, the CDR3 is TGTGCCAGCAGCCCTACCCTCACTGAAGCTTTCTTT.

The chain combines TRBV9 with TRBJ1-3; D uncertain. The CDR3 consists of 13 residues. V lost 2 bases, J lost 6 bases, and 9 bases lay in between. Germline values: CDR1 SGDLS, CDR2 YYNGEE. This CDR3 is CASSVGFPNTIYF. The DNA of the CDR3 is TGTGCCAGCAGCGTGGGTTTCCCAAACACCATATATTTT.

The V call is TRBV5-4, the J call TRBJ1-1, with D possibly matching TRBD1 (6 bases). The germline V gene encodes CDR1 SGHNT and CDR2 YYREEE (reference sequence). CDR3 length equals 17 residues. The germline V and J ends were trimmed by 0 bases and 1 base, with 16 bases remaining between them. DNA of the CDR3: TGTGCCAGCAGCTTGGTTAGGGGGGCAGCGGGGAACACTGAAGCTTTCTTT. Amino acids: CASSLVRGAAGNTEAFF.

The chain links TRBV25-1 to TRBJ1-2, with D perhaps TRBD1 (5 bases). The V gene's germline CDR1 is MGHDK and CDR2 SYGVNS. The V end lost 2 bases, the J end lost 7 bases, and 14 bases lay between the germline ends. This CDR3 contains 14 residues. The CDR3 loop is CASSEGTGRRGYTF. In DNA, the CDR3 is TGTGCCAGCAGTGAAGGGACGGGGCGGCGTGGCTACACCTTC.

This chain connects TRBV4-1 to TRBJ1-5; D unresolved. The CDR3 runs to 13 residues. Germline values: CDR1 MGHRA, CDR2 YSYEKL. Trimming removed 2 bases at V and 1 base at J, with 3 bases between. CDR3 in amino acids: CASSQLSNQPQHF. The CDR3 DNA sequence: TGCGCCAGCAGCCAACTGAGCAATCAGCCCCAGCATTTT.

This chain connects TRBV6-5 to TRBJ2-7; D is unresolved. The CDR3 is made up of 11 amino acids. Trimming stripped 5 bases from V and 4 bases from J, with 6 bases between. Looked up from germline, CDR1 is MNHEY and CDR2 is SVGAGI. CDR3 bases: TGTGCCAGCAGTGGGAAGTACGAGCAGTACTTC. Amino acid sequence: CASSGKYEQYF.

The V gene is TRBV7-9, the J gene TRBJ2-5; D ambiguous. The length of the CDR3 is 14 residues. The germline CDR1 and CDR2 sequences are SEHNR and FQNEAQ (reference sequence). V shed 1 base and J shed 2 bases, with 8 bases lying between them. The CDR3 spells CASSLVVSQETQYF. DNA for the CDR3: TGTGCCAGCAGCTTAGTCGTCAGTCAAGAGACCCAGTACTTC.

The J gene is TRBJ2-5, the V gene TRBV6-5, with 8 positions matching TRBD2. Trimming removed 3 bases from V and 7 bases from J; junction bases left unmatched: 4. Per the germline V gene, CDR1 is MNHEY and CDR2 is SVGAGI. The CDR3 has 13 residues. DNA of the CDR3: TGTGCCAGCAGTTATGGGGCGGGGGGGACCCAGTACTTC. Translating it yields CASSYGAGGTQYF.

The J gene is TRBJ1-1, the V gene TRBV4-3, with D unresolved. Deletions cut 1 base from V and 3 bases from J, with 9 bases between. In germline, CDR1 is LGHNA, CDR2 YSLEER. The CDR3 has 14 amino acids. Written as DNA, the CDR3 is TGCGCCAGCAGCCAAGCAAGACTCGACACTGAAGCTTTCTTT. It encodes CASSQARLDTEAFF.

The rearrangement uses TRBV5-1 and TRBJ2-2; perhaps TRBD2 as D (6 bases). V was cut by 6 bases and J by 10 bases, with 16 bases left in between. Looked up from germline, CDR1 is SGHRS and CDR2 is YFSETQ. The CDR3 is 13 amino acids. The chain's CDR3 is CASIAMGGAELFF. In nucleotides, the CDR3 is TGCGCCAGCATCGCCATGGGGGGAGCGGAGCTGTTTTTT.

The V and J genes are TRBV9 and TRBJ2-3; D unclear. V was pared by 3 bases and J by 6 bases, with 8 bases between. Germline assignment: CDR1 SGDLS and CDR2 YYNGEE. The length of the CDR3 is 12 residues. CDR3 DNA: TGTGCCAGCAGCGGAAACAGCGATACGCAGTATTTT. It translates to CASSGNSDTQYF.

The gene calls are TRBV13 and TRBJ2-7; 11 positions agree with TRBD1. V lost 5 bases and J lost 6; bases outside the gene matches: 15. The CDR3 covers 17 residues. Germline-derived CDR1 and CDR2 are PRHDT and FYEKMQ (reference sequence). The CDR3, as DNA: TGTGCCAGCAGCATGACCCGGACAGGGGGCGAACTCGGCGAGCAGTACTTC. Translation: CASSMTRTGGELGEQYF.

This CDR3 is CASAVYHYNEQFF. CDR3 DNA: TGTGCCAGCGCTGTATATCACTACAATGAGCAGTTCTTC. The V gene is TRBV6-1, the J gene TRBJ2-1; D not resolved. This CDR3 region has 13 residues. From germline, CDR1 is MNHNS and CDR2 SASEGT. Trimming shortened V by 8 bases and J by 3 bases, and 11 bases separated the two germline ends.

CDR3 region: CASSQSATGATNEQFF. Here the CDR3 DNA reads TGCGCCAGCAGTCAATCCGCGACAGGGGCGACCAATGAGCAGTTCTTC. V gene TRBV23-1 combines with J gene TRBJ2-1; 8 bases align to TRBD1. TRBV23-1 is given ORF status, its function remaining uncertain. This CDR3 is 16 amino acids long. Trimming at V came to 0 bases and at J to 6 bases, leaving 7 bases not matched to a gene.

The count of this clonotype is one. The chain recombines TRBV9 with TRBJ2-1; the match to TRBD2 covers 9 bases. The junction had 14 bases not matched to a gene; V was cut back by 5 bases and J by 8 bases. The CDR3 totals 16 residues. Germline lookup yields CDR1 SGDLS and CDR2 YYNGEE. The CDR3 DNA follows: TGTGCCAGCAGTCGATATAAAACTAGCGGGTATTATGAGCAGTTCTTC. Its translation: CASSRYKTSGYYEQFF.

This CDR3 reads CASTPEYTDTQYF. The CDR3 coding sequence is TGTGCCAGCACCCCAGAGTACACAGATACGCAGTATTTT. The rearrangement links TRBV12-3 or TRBV12-4 to TRBJ2-3; D gene unclear. V lost 7 bases, J lost 2 bases, and 10 bases lay in between. The CDR3 is 13 amino acids.